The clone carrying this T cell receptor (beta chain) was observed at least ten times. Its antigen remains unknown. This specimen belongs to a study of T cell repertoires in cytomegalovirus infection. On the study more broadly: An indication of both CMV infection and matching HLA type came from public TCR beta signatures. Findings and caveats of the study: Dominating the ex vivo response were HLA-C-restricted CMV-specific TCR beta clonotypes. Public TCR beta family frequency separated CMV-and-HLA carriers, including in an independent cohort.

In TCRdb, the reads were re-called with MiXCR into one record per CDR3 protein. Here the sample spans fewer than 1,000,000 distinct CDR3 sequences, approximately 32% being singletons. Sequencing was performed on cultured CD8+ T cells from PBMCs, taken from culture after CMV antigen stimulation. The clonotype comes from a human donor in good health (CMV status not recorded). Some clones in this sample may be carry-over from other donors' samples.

This CDR3 reads CASSSYPVMNTEAFF. The CDR3 region has the DNA TGTGCCAGCAGCTCCTACCCCGTAATGAACACTGAAGCTTTCTTT. The chain recombines TRBV7-8 with TRBJ1-1; D remains unclear. Germline values: CDR1 SGHVS, CDR2 FQNEAQ. Between the trimmed V and J ends, which lost 4 bases and 0 bases, there was a span of 12 bases. CDR3 size: 15 residues.